The 6 T cell receptor beta chains in this list originate from one sample, sequenced in a study of response to subunit inactivated influenza vaccine. TCRdb reanalysed the RT-PCR reads using MiXCR and keeps one entry per CDR3 protein. This sample has more than 600,000 distinct CDR3 sequences, with around a sixth found just once. The sample in question was PBMCs from blood, obtained more than 4 days after vaccination. The receptors shown here come from a man aged 50 to 59 who received an inactivated influenza vaccine.

This clonotype turned up a few times. CDR3 DNA: TGCAGCGGCCGGCATTTTAACACCGGGGAGCTGTTTTTT. Encoded protein: CSGRHFNTGELFF. The genes are TRBV29-1 and TRBJ2-2; D gene unclear. V lost 7 bases to trimming and J lost 2 bases, with 11 bases between them. The CDR3 is 13 residues long. Germline V CDR1 and CDR2: SQVTM, ANQGSEA.

The rearrangement joins TRBV20-1 to TRBJ2-1, with TRBD2 matching over 8 bases. The CDR3 totals 19 residues. Germline assignment: CDR1 DFQATT and CDR2 SNEGSKA (reference sequence). Losses at the gene ends were 3 bases for V and 6 bases for J; bases not matched to a gene: 22. The CDR3 is CSARSVGGSGTRGFNEQFF. CDR3 coding DNA: TGCAGTGCTAGGTCCGTAGGGGGATCCGGGACTAGAGGTTTCAATGAGCAGTTCTTC.

This clonotype was seen ten or more times. The V call is TRBV12-3 or TRBV12-4, the J call TRBJ1-6; D is undetermined. This CDR3 spans 14 amino acids. Trimming stripped 3 bases from V and 7 bases from J, with 10 bases between. CDR3 coding DNA: TGTGCCAGCAGTTTTGAAAAGGGAAATTCACCCCTCCACTTT. The encoded protein is CASSFEKGNSPLHF.

V is TRBV12-3 or TRBV12-4 and J is TRBJ1-5, with D maybe TRBD1 (5 bases). Trimming shortened V by 6 bases and J by 3 bases, and 18 bases separated the two germline ends. CDR3 length: 16 residues. The CDR3 DNA reads as TGTGCCAGCAGCAAGTGGCTTCCGGGACTCAATCAGCCCCAGCATTTT. This encodes CASSKWLPGLNQPQHF.

The CDR3 reads CASSYPRDSNYEQYF. The CDR3 coding sequence is TGTGCCAGCAGTTACCCCCGGGACTCCAACTACGAGCAGTACTTC. J is TRBJ2-7 and V is TRBV6-2 or TRBV6-3; TRBD2 is a possible D gene (6 bases). Germline CDR1 is MNHEY and CDR2 is SVGEGT. Trimming removed 2 bases at V and 3 bases at J, with 14 bases between. The CDR3 consists of 15 residues.

This clonotype appeared many times. This sequence joins TRBV20-1 and TRBJ2-7, with 8 bases identical to TRBD1. J lost 3 bases, V lost 6 bases, and 1 base had no gene match. The CDR3 is 11 residues long. The germline CDR1 and CDR2 sequences are DFQATT and SNEGSKA (reference sequence). CDR3 residues: CSATGGYEQYF. CDR3 sequence (DNA): TGCAGTGCCACAGGGGGCTACGAGCAGTACTTC.